This T cell receptor (beta chain) stems from a study of OX40 agonist ivuxolimab in advanced cancers. This clone was detected a few times. Antigen unknown. Here immunoSEQ multiplex PCR was the method, and the copy in TCRdb shows in-frame clones only, minus some. The sample contains 76,000 or so clones, roughly 92% of which appear only once. At cycle 4 day 1, cycle 7 day 1, and baseline, blood was sampled. Broader study findings: Partial responders dosed at 0.1-3.0 mg/kg displayed clonal expansion ranking among the lowest.

This sequence was found in an adult with an advanced solid tumor such as melanoma, head and neck, liver or kidney cancer. The sample here was CD4+ or CD8+ T cells sorted from blood, taken in a trial of the OX40 agonist ivuxolimab.

The CDR3, as DNA: TGTGCCAGCAGCCCTAATTTCTCGGGTGGCTACACCTTC. The encoded protein is CASSPNFSGGYTF. This sequence joins TRBV9 and TRBJ1-2; D not resolved. The CDR3 extends over 13 amino acids. Germline assignment: CDR1 SGDLS and CDR2 YYNGEE. Trimming cost V 4 bases and J 7 bases, with 14 bases left between them.